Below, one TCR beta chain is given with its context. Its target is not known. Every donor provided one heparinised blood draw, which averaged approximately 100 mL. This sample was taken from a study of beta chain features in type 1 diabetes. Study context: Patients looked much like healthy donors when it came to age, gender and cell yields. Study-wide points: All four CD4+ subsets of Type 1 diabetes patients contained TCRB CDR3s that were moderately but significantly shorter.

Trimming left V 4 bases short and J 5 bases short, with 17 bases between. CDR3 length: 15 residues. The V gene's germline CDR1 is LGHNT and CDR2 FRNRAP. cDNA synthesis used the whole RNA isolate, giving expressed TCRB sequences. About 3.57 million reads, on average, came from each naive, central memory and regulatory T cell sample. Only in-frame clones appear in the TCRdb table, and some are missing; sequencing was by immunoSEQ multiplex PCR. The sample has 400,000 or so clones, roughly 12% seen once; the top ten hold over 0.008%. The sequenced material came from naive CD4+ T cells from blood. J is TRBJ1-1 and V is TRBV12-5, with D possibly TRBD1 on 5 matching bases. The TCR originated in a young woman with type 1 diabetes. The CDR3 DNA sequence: TGTGCTAGTGGTTCCAATCCGGCAGGGCTAACTGAAGCTTTCTTT. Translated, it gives CASGSNPAGLTEAFF.